This TCR beta chain is from a study of response to subunit inactivated influenza vaccine. This clonotype showed up just a few times. One entry per CDR3 protein results from TCRdb running MiXCR on the RT-PCR reads. The sample consists of about 570,000 distinct CDR3 sequences, over 9% of them appearing once. The CDR3 totals 15 residues. The trim removed 2 bases at V and 5 bases at J, leaving 3 bases unmatched. Per germline, CDR1 LGHDT and CDR2 YNNKEL (reference sequence). Another study also made use of these data, one on T cells expressing NK-cell markers. That publication notes: In generating TCR beta cDNA, 5'RACE template switching with UMIs was used. The share of CD8+ T cells held by dominant NKG2C+ clonotypes was roughly 1.0-8% in 5 or 6 donors. One observes that, in a handful of donors, these clonotypes were also the leading ones within the CD3+CD56-NKG2C+ fraction.

The J gene is TRBJ2-1, the V gene TRBV3-1; TRBD1 aligns across 10 bases. The sequenced sample was PBMCs from blood, obtained on the day of vaccination. The receptor was isolated from a man in his fifties or sixties who received an inactivated influenza vaccine. The CDR3 protein is CASSQRDRGNNEQFF. The CDR3 bases are TGTGCCAGCAGCCAAAGGGACAGGGGAAACAATGAGCAGTTCTTC.